The 23 T cell receptor beta chains listed next were all sequenced from one sample in a study of T cells after yellow fever vaccination. TCRdb used MiXCR to reprocess the 5' RACE reads, holding one entry per CDR3 protein. This sample yields some 99,000 distinct CDR3 sequences, of which 5.8% are seen a single time; just over 40% belongs to the top ten. Sequenced material: CD8+ T cells sorted from PBMCs, taken 10 days after the yellow fever booster vaccination. The origin of the receptors is a man younger than 35 who received the YFV17D yellow fever vaccine.

This clonotype was recorded a few times. The chain has TRBV6-5 and TRBJ2-2, with D perhaps matching TRBD1 or TRBD2 (5 bases each). This CDR3 has 14 amino acids. The germline V and J ends were trimmed by 6 bases and 5 bases, with 13 bases remaining between them. Looked up from germline, CDR1 is MNHEY and CDR2 is SVGAGI. The chain's CDR3 is CASSETGTTGELFF. CDR3 bases: TGTGCCAGCAGCGAAACCGGGACGACCGGGGAGCTGTTTTTT.

V and J are TRBV10-3 and TRBJ2-4, with D uncertain. Trimming shortened V by 3 bases and J by 0 bases, and 15 bases separated the two germline ends. The CDR3 sequence is 17 residues long. Germline V lookup: CDR1 ENHRY, CDR2 SYGVKD. The CDR3 region is CAISDSLAVRAKNIQYF. CDR3 in DNA: TGTGCCATCAGTGATTCGTTGGCAGTGAGAGCCAAAAACATTCAGTACTTC.

This clonotype was counted ten times or more. The J gene is TRBJ2-2, the V gene TRBV7-2, with unresolved D. Germline V CDR1 and CDR2: SGHTA, FQGNSA. V was cut by 3 bases and J by 2 bases, with 22 bases left in between. This CDR3 has 19 amino acids. The CDR3: CASSFVLSVTYSNTGELFF. DNA of the CDR3: TGTGCCAGCAGCTTTGTCCTTTCGGTTACCTACAGTAACACCGGGGAGCTGTTTTTT.

This clonotype was seen more than once but under ten times. The rearrangement links TRBV12-3 or TRBV12-4 to TRBJ1-1; tentative D call: TRBD1 (5 bases). The CDR3 covers 12 residues. Trimming cost V 5 bases and J 4 bases, with 8 bases left between them. The CDR3 spells CASSPQGTEAFF. The CDR3 DNA sequence: TGTGCCAGCAGTCCCCAGGGCACTGAAGCTTTCTTT.

This clonotype has only a few counts. CDR3 region: CAWNVVTGELFF. The CDR3 DNA sequence: TGTGCCTGGAACGTAGTCACCGGGGAGCTGTTTTTT. This chain uses TRBV30 with TRBJ2-2; D unclear. The CDR3 totals 12 residues. Germline V gene lookup returns CDR1 GTSNPN and CDR2 SVGIG (reference sequence). V lost 4 bases to trimming and J lost 4 bases, with 7 bases between them.

This clonotype came up many times. The DNA of the CDR3 is TGTGCCAGCAGTCGCTCGGGACAGGCAAACGATGAGCAGTTCTTC. Its translation is CASSRSGQANDEQFF. V and J are TRBV6-4 and TRBJ2-1, with TRBD1 matching over 8 bases. This CDR3 comprises 15 residues. Germline CDR1 MRHNA, CDR2 SNTAGT. Trimming at V came to 5 bases and at J to 8 bases, leaving 11 bases not matched to a gene.

This clonotype was counted only a few times. The chain recombines TRBV7-2 with TRBJ2-4; 8 positions agree with TRBD2. The length of the CDR3 is 18 residues. V was pared by 4 bases and J by 7 bases, with 18 bases of the junction left unmatched. Per the germline V gene, CDR1 is SGHTA and CDR2 is FQGNSA. The DNA for the CDR3 is TGTGCCAGCAGCTCCCTCCGGGGGGGCCAAGGTGATCACAACATTCAGTACTTC. It yields the protein CASSSLRGGQGDHNIQYF.

This clonotype was observed a few times. The rearrangement links TRBV14 to TRBJ2-2, with D tentatively TRBD1 (5 bases). Germline CDR1 SGHDN, CDR2 FVKESK. The V gene lost 5 bases and the J gene lost 9 bases, with 10 bases spanning the gap. The CDR3 is 12 amino acids. The chain's CDR3 is CASSEQVRELFF. CDR3 nucleotide sequence: TGTGCCAGCAGCGAACAGGTCCGGGAGCTGTTTTTT.

This clonotype has a handful of counts. The gene calls are TRBV7-9 and TRBJ2-1; D assignment may be TRBD1 or TRBD2 (5 bases each). Germline values: CDR1 SEHNR, CDR2 FQNEAQ (reference sequence). V was shortened by 3 bases and J by 6 bases, with 12 bases between the two germline ends. The CDR3 runs 14 residues. For the CDR3, the DNA is TGTGCCAGCAGCTTTTTGGGGGTCGGCAATGAGCAGTTCTTC. Translating gives CASSFLGVGNEQFF. Looking up the rest from reference TRBV7-9 and TRBJ2-1 gives the full variable domain: DTGVSQNPRHKITKRGQNVTFRCDPISEHNRLYWYRQTLGQGPEFLTYFQNEAQLEKSRLLSDRFSAERPKGSFSTLEIQRTEQGDSAMYLCASSFLGVGNEQFFGPGTRLTVL.

This clonotype was counted a few times. V usage is TRBV6-5 and J usage is TRBJ1-2; no reliable D call. Between the trimmed V and J ends, which lost 5 bases and 3 bases, there was a span of 7 bases. Germline V gene data show CDR1 as MNHEY and CDR2 as SVGAGI. The CDR3 consists of 12 residues. The CDR3 loop is CASSGGDYGYTF. DNA of the CDR3: TGTGCCAGCAGTGGTGGGGACTATGGCTACACCTTC.

DNA of the CDR3: TGTGCCAGCAGCTTAGGGGCATTTGCGCAGTATTTT. Translating it yields CASSLGAFAQYF. V and J are TRBV7-9 and TRBJ2-3; no reliable D call. The germline gives CDR1 SEHNR, CDR2 FQNEAQ (reference sequence). Trimming removed 1 base at V and 10 bases at J, with 9 bases between. The CDR3 loop spans 12 amino acids.

This clonotype was seen more than once but under ten times. The chain is built from TRBV7-9 and TRBJ2-5, with TRBD1 as a possible D gene (6 bases). The V and J ends lost 5 bases and 5 bases respectively, with 12 bases between them. Germline CDR1 and CDR2: SEHNR and FQNEAQ (reference sequence). This CDR3 has 13 amino acids. CDR3 nucleotides: TGTGCCAGCAGCGGACAGTTAGGGGAGACCCAGTACTTC. Translating it yields CASSGQLGETQYF.

This clonotype was counted a few times. The V call is TRBV4-1, the J call TRBJ1-4, with a tentative D call TRBD1 (5 bases). CDR1 and CDR2 (germline): MGHRA, YSYEKL. This CDR3 has 17 residues. V shed 0 bases and J shed 8 bases, with 19 bases lying between them. The CDR3 reads CASSQDPGRLGREKLFF. CDR3 sequence (DNA): TGCGCCAGCAGCCAAGATCCGGGACGCCTTGGTCGGGAAAAACTGTTTTTT.

This chain links TRBV20-1 with TRBJ1-5; D is ambiguous. Trimming took 6 bases from V and 3 from J, leaving 24 bases between them. In germline, CDR1 is DFQATT, CDR2 SNEGSKA (reference sequence). The length of the CDR3 is 17 residues. In DNA form, the CDR3 reads TGCAGTGCCAAACCTCAAATCGGAGAGTTTCCCAATCAGCCCCAGCATTTT. This codes for CSAKPQIGEFPNQPQHF.

The sample holds many counts of this clonotype. The gene calls are TRBV24-1 and TRBJ1-2; D is uncertain. Germline V gene lookup returns CDR1 KGHDR and CDR2 SFDVKD. This CDR3 is built from 13 residues. The ends were cut back, 4 bases at V and 3 bases at J, with 8 bases in the middle. The CDR3 DNA follows: TGTGCCACCAGTGAAACAGCAGACTATGGCTACACCTTC. It specifies CATSETADYGYTF.

The sample holds a few counts of this clonotype. The chain carries TRBV29-1 and TRBJ2-2; D possibly corresponds to TRBD1 (6 bases). CDR1 is SQVTM and CDR2 is ANQGSEA in the germline V gene. This CDR3 is built from 15 residues. Trimming removed 4 bases from V and 6 bases from J, with 18 bases in between. Here the CDR3 DNA reads TGCAGCGTTGTAGGGGGAAATACCGAGTCCGGGGAGCTGTTTTTT. Protein product: CSVVGGNTESGELFF.

This chain joins TRBV4-3 and TRBJ2-1; TRBD2 matches at 8 bases. Germline CDR1 and CDR2: LGHNA and YSLEER. J lost 0 bases, V lost 5 bases, and 3 bases had no gene match. The CDR3 runs 15 residues. The CDR3 is CASSGGTSSYNEQFF. The DNA of the CDR3 is TGCGCCAGCAGCGGCGGGACTAGCTCCTACAATGAGCAGTTCTTC.

This chain connects TRBV6-5 to TRBJ2-3; the D call may be TRBD1 or TRBD2 (6 bases each). The CDR3 consists of 17 residues. Trimming took off 5 bases at V and 0 bases at J, with 18 bases between the two ends. The germline V gene encodes CDR1 MNHEY and CDR2 SVGAGI. The CDR3 loop is CASSRGVGGYSTDTQYF. CDR3 bases: TGTGCCAGCAGTAGGGGAGTAGGGGGGTATAGCACAGATACGCAGTATTTT.

In this sample, this clonotype turned up a few times. The chain employs TRBV4-3 and TRBJ2-2; D gene uncertain. The CDR3 contains 16 residues. The V end lost 0 bases, the J end lost 3 bases, and 11 bases lay between the germline ends. From germline, CDR1 is LGHNA and CDR2 YSLEER. The DNA of the CDR3 is TGCGCCAGCAGCCAAGATCTGGGTCTATACACCGGGGAGCTGTTTTTT. Residues: CASSQDLGLYTGELFF.

Comments on this clonotype: An end of the junction differs from the germline gene, which may be a read error. The V and J genes are TRBV9 and TRBJ2-1; D perhaps matches TRBD2 (6 bases). The CDR3 contains 16 residues. Germline CDR1 SGDLS, CDR2 YYNGEE. This CDR3 reads CASSVVAESSYTEQFF. Here the CDR3 DNA reads TGTGCCAGCAGCGTAGTAGCGGAGAGCTCCTACACTGAGCAGTTCTTC.

Only a few counts were recorded for this clonotype. This chain connects TRBV28 to TRBJ2-5, with TRBD1 matching 9 bases. Germline-derived CDR1 and CDR2 are MDHEN and SYDVKM. V lost 5 bases to trimming and J lost 8 bases; unmatched junction nucleotides: 15. The CDR3 runs 16 residues. The CDR3 DNA reads TGTGCCAGCAGTCCTGGGACAGGGAGGTACGGGGCCACCCAGTACTTC. Protein product: CASSPGTGRYGATQYF.

This clonotype came up many times. CDR3 sequence (DNA): TGTGCCAGCAGTTATACTCTCCCGGGGGCCGGGGGGCCTTCCTACAATGAGCAGTTCTTC. Translated: CASSYTLPGAGGPSYNEQFF. The chain links TRBV6-2 or TRBV6-3 to TRBJ2-1; possible D gene TRBD2, 7 bases. Germline V gene sequence: CDR1 MNHEY, CDR2 SVGEGT. CDR3 length equals 20 residues. The V gene lost 3 bases and the J gene lost 1 base, with 25 bases spanning the gap.

CDR3 protein: CASSHRLTGDGSGNTIYF. The CDR3 DNA reads as TGCGCCAGCAGCCATCGTCTCACAGGTGACGGTTCTGGAAACACCATATATTTT. This chain connects TRBV4-3 to TRBJ1-3; D possibly corresponds to TRBD1 (5 bases). Germline V gene data show CDR1 as LGHNA and CDR2 as YSLEER. The CDR3 totals 18 residues. The germline V and J ends were trimmed by 3 bases and 1 base, with 19 bases remaining between them.